The clone carrying this T cell receptor (beta chain) is deemed medium-sized (0.01 to 0.1%). Its cognate antigen is unknown. This record belongs to a study of spatial heterogeneity in lung cancer. The overall study: A unique TCR and UMI combination showed up more than ten times in raw reads, on average.

Trimming pared 2 bases from V and 5 bases from J, leaving 10 bases between. Germline V CDR1 and CDR2: ENHRY, SYGVKD. The CDR3 runs to 13 residues. Every molecule of TCR cDNA had its own unique molecular identifier. TCRdb processed the 5' RACE reads anew with MiXCR; each CDR3 protein has one entry. The sample holds tens of thousands of distinct CDR3 sequences, 6% to 7.5% seen once. Overall study results and limits: Ubiquitous expanded tumor TCRs showed up in blood more at resection than follow-up.

Specified time point: sample taken at primary tumor resection. Frozen PBMC, nontumor lung or tumor provided whole RNA, which was sequenced unsorted. This receptor was identified in a male donor with early-stage non-small cell lung cancer. This chain uses TRBV10-3 with TRBJ2-7; D is possibly TRBD1 or TRBD2 (5 bases each). The input for sequencing was PBMCs, taken at surgery. The DNA of the CDR3 is TGTGCCATCAGTGAGGGGGGTATCGACGAGCAGTACTTC. This gives the protein CAISEGGIDEQYF.